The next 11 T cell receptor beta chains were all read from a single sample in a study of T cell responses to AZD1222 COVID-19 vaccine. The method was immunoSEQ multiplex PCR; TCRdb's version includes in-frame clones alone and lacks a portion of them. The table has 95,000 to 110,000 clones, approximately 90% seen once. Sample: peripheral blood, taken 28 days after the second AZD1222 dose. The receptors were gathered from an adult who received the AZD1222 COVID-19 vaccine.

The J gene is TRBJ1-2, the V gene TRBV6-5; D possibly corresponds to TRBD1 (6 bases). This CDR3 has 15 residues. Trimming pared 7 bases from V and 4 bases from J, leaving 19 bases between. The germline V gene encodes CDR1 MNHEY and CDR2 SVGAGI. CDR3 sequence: CASNQGTGQGYGYTF. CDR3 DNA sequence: TGTGCCAGCAATCAGGGGACGGGGCAGGGCTATGGCTACACCTTC.

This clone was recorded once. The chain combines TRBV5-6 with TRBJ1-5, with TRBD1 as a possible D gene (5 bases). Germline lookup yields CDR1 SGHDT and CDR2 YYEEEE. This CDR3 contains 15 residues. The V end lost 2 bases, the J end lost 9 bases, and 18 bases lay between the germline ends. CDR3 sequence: CASSLYPGTAGPQHF. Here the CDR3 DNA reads TGTGCCAGCAGCTTATACCCCGGGACCGCCGGGCCCCAGCATTTT. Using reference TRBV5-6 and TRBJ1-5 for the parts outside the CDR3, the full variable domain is DAGVTQSPTHLIKTRGQQVTLRCSPKSGHDTVSWYQQALGQGPQFIFQYYEEEERQRGNFPDRFSGHQFPNYSSELNVNALLLGDSALYLCASSLYPGTAGPQHFGDGTRLSIL.

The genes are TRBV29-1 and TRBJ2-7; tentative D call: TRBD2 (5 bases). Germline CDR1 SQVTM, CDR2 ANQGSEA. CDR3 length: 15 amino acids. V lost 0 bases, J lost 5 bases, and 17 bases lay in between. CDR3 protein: CSVEDRRGFKDEQYF. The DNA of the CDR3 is TGCAGCGTTGAAGATCGTCGGGGTTTTAAAGACGAGCAGTACTTC.

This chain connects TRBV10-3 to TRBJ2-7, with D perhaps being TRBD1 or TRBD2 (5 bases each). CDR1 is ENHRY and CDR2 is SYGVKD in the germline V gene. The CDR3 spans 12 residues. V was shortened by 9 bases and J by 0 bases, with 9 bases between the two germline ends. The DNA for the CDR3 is TGTGCCATTGCAGGGAGCTCCTACGAGCAGTACTTC. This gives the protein CAIAGSSYEQYF.

CDR3: CASSTMTNTEAFF. CDR3 DNA: TGTGCCAGTAGTACGATGACGAACACTGAAGCTTTCTTT. The chain recombines TRBV19 with TRBJ1-1; D is undetermined. Germline-derived CDR1 and CDR2 are LNHDA and SQIVND (reference sequence). Trimming cost V 4 bases and J 1 base, with 7 bases left between them. This CDR3 has 13 amino acids.

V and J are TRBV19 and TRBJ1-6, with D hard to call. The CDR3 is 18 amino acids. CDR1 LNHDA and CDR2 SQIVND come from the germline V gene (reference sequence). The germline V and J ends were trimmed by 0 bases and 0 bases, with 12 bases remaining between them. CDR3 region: CASSIDPGVGSYNSPLHF. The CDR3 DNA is TGTGCCAGTAGTATAGATCCCGGAGTCGGCTCCTATAATTCACCCCTCCACTTT.

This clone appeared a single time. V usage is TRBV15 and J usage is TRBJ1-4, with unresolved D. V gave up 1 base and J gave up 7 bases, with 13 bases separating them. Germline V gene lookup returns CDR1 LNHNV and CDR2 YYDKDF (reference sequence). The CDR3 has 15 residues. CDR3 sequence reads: CATSRAISWSEKLFF. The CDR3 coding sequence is TGTGCCACCAGCAGAGCGATCAGCTGGAGTGAAAAACTGTTTTTT.

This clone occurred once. In nucleotides, the CDR3 is TGTGCCAGCAGCTACGCAGGGGGTCCCTACGAGCAGTACTTC. Translating gives CASSYAGGPYEQYF. V is TRBV7-3 and J is TRBJ2-7, with 7 positions matching TRBD1. The length of the CDR3 is 14 residues. CDR1 is SGHTA and CDR2 is FQGTGA in the germline V gene. The V and J ends lost 4 bases and 2 bases, in that order; junction bases with no gene match: 5.

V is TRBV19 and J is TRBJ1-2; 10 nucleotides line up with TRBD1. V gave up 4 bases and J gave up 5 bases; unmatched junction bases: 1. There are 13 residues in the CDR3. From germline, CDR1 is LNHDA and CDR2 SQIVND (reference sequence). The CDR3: CASSRTGGYGYTF. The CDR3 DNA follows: TGTGCCAGTAGTAGGACAGGGGGGTATGGCTACACCTTC.

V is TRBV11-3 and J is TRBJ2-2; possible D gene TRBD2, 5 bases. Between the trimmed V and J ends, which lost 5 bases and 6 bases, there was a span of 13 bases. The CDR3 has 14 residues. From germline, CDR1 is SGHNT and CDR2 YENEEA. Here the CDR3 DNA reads TGTGCCAGCAGCCTCGGCCCGGACTCCGGGGAGCTGTTTTTT. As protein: CASSLGPDSGELFF.

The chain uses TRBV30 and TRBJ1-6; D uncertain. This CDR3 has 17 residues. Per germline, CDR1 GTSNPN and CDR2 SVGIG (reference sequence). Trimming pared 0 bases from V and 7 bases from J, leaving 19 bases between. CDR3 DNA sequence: TGTGCCTGGAGTGTACGGGCAGGTAGACCTTCAAATTCACCCCTCCACTTT. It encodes CAWSVRAGRPSNSPLHF.